Shown below are 2 T cell receptor beta chains from a single sample sequenced in a study of T cell responses to AZD1222 COVID-19 vaccine. Generated by immunoSEQ multiplex PCR, the TCRdb table keeps only in-frame clones and is missing some. Of 150,000 to 200,000 clones detected, 80% to 90% appear once; the ten largest clones hold 2.5% to 3%. This material consisted of peripheral blood, taken on day 0 of MenACWY control vaccination. The receptor source for this set is an adult in good health.

The rearrangement joins TRBV11-2 to TRBJ2-7; no firm D call. Germline CDR1 is SGHAT and CDR2 is FQNNGV. There are 16 residues in the CDR3. V lost 0 bases and J lost 3, with 15 bases in between. CDR3 sequence: CASSLDRELVYYEQYF. DNA for the CDR3: TGTGCCAGCAGCTTAGATCGAGAGTTAGTGTACTACGAGCAGTACTTC.

This clone was counted once. This chain links TRBV4-1 with TRBJ2-1, with D perhaps matching TRBD2 (7 bases). Trimming removed 1 base at V and 3 bases at J, with 16 bases between. The CDR3 sequence is 17 residues long. Looked up from germline, CDR1 is MGHRA and CDR2 is YSYEKL. DNA for the CDR3: TGCGCCAGCAGCCAAGGCCCTCGGGGGGCTCGCTACAATGAGCAGTTCTTC. This encodes CASSQGPRGARYNEQFF.